This TCR beta chain appears in the sequencing data of a study of patients and donors after allogeneic stem cell transplantation. TCRdb re-called the RT-PCR reads with MiXCR, one entry per CDR3 protein. Among approximately 33,000 distinct CDR3 sequences listed, around 7% were seen once. Ten or more counts support this clonotype. The sequenced sample consisted of blood, either unsorted or a sorted T cell fraction (not recorded which). The clonotype originates from a human donor who was either an allogeneic HSCT recipient or a stem cell or donor lymphocyte infusion donor (not recorded which). It is not recorded whose cells these are; they may come from a transplant donor.

CDR3 residues: CASSQGEGRTEAFF. The DNA of the CDR3 is TGTGCCAGCAGCCAAGGAGAGGGGCGGACTGAAGCTTTCTTT. The V gene is TRBV3-1, the J gene TRBJ1-1; the D gene is possibly TRBD1 (5 bases). Germline CDR1 reads LGHDT; CDR2 reads YNNKEL (reference sequence). The V end was cut by 1 base, the J end by 5 bases, with 11 bases between. This CDR3 has 14 residues.